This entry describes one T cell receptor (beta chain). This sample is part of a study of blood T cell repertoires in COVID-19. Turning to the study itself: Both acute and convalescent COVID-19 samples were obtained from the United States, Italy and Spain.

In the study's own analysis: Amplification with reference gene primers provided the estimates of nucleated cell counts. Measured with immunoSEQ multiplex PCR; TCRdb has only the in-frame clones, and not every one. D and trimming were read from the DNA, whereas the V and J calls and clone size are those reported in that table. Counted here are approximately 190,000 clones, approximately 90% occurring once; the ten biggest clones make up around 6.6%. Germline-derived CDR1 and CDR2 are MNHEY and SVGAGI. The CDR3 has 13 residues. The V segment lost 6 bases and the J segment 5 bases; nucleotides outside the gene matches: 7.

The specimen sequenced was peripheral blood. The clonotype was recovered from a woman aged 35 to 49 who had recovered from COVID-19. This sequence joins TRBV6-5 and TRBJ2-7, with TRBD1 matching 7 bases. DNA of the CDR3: TGTGCCAGCAGAAAACAGGGGTGGGACGAGCAGTACTTC. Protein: CASRKQGWDEQYF.